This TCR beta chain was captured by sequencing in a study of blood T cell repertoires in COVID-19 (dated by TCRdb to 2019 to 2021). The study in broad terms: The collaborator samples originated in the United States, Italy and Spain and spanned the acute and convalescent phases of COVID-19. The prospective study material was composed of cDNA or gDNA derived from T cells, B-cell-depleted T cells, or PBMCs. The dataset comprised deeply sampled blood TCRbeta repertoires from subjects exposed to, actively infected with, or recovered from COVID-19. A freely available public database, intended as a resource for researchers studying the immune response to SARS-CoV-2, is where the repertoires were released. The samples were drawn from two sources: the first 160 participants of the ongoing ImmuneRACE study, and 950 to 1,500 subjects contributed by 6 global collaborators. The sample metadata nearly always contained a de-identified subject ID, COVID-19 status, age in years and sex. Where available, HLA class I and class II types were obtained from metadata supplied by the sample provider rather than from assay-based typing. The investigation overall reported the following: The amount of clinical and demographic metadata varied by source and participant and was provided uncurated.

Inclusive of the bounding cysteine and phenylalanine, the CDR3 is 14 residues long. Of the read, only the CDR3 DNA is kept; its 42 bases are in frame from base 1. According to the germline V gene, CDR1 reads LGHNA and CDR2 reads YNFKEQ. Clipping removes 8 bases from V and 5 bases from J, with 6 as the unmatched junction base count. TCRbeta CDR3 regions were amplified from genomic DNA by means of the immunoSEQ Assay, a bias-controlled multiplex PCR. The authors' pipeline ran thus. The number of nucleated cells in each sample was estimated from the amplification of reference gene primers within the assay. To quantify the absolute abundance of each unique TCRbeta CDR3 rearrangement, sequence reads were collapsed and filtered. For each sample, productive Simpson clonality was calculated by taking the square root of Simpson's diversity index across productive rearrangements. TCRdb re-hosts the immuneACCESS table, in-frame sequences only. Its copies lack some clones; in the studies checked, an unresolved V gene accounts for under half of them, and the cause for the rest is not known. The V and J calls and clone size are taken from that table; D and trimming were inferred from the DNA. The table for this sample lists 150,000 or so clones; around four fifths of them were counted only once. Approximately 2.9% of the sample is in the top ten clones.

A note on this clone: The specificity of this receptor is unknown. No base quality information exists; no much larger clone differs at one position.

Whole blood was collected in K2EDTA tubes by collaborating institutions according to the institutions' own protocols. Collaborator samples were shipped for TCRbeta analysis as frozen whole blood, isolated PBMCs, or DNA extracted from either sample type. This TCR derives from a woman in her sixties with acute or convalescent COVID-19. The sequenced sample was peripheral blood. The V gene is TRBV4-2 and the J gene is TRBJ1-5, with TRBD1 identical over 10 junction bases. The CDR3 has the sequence CASGRTGGDQPQHF. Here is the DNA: TGTGCCAGCGGCCGGACAGGGGGTGATCAGCCCCAGCATTTT.